These 32 T cell receptor beta chains were all obtained from the same sample, sequenced in a study of beta chain features in type 1 diabetes. Reverse transcribing all isolated RNA meant expressed TCRB transcripts were sequenced. The assay was immunoSEQ multiplex PCR, and TCRdb's table has in-frame clones only and misses some. This repertoire shows about 300,000 clones, 7.5% to 9.5% found once; its top ten account for roughly 1%. Sequenced material: central memory CD4+ T cells from blood. The origin of the receptors is a woman aged 18-29 years in good health.

The chain links TRBV6-1 to TRBJ1-6, with D unclear. The germline gives CDR1 MNHNS, CDR2 SASEGT. The V end was cut by 6 bases, the J end by 0 bases, with 6 bases between. The CDR3 totals 14 residues. The CDR3 reads CASRPASYNSPLHF. CDR3 nucleotide sequence: TGTGCCAGCAGACCCGCCTCCTATAATTCACCCCTCCACTTT.

The chain uses TRBV7-3 and TRBJ2-1; D is possibly TRBD1 (5 bases). V was pared by 5 bases and J by 6 bases, with 11 bases between. Germline CDR1 is SGHTA and CDR2 is FQGTGA. The CDR3 is 13 amino acids. Here the CDR3 DNA reads TGTGCCAGCAGCCCAGGAAGGGGCAATGAGCAGTTCTTC. Translated, it gives CASSPGRGNEQFF.

In this sample, this clone turned up a few times. This chain connects TRBV7-2 to TRBJ1-2; D remains ambiguous. This CDR3 comprises 13 residues. Germline V gene data show CDR1 as SGHTA and CDR2 as FQGNSA. V was shortened by 5 bases and J by 7 bases, with 14 bases between the two germline ends. The CDR3 sequence is CASSPPIGPGYTF. CDR3 bases: TGTGCCAGCAGCCCCCCCATTGGGCCTGGCTACACCTTC.

The rearrangement joins TRBV4-2 to TRBJ2-5; 14 positions agree with TRBD2. The CDR3 sequence is 18 residues long. Trimming cost V 1 base and J 5 bases; bases outside gene matches: 9. CDR1 LGHNA and CDR2 YNFKEQ come from the germline V gene. The CDR3 here is CASSQGGLAGGIGETQYF. The DNA of the CDR3 is TGTGCCAGCAGCCAAGGCGGACTAGCGGGGGGAATCGGGGAGACCCAGTACTTC.

The table lists this clone with a few counts. This CDR3 is CAWVDGTYEQYF. CDR3 nucleotides: TGTGCCTGGGTTGACGGGACCTACGAGCAGTACTTC. The V and J genes are TRBV30 and TRBJ2-7; D perhaps matches TRBD2 (5 bases). V shed 5 bases and J shed 2 bases, with 10 bases lying between them. CDR1 is GTSNPN and CDR2 is SVGIG in the germline V gene (reference sequence). The CDR3 contains 12 residues.

The rearrangement links TRBV29-1 to TRBJ2-1; D not resolved. This CDR3 is built from 13 residues. Trimming left V 1 base short and J 5 bases short, with 9 bases between. Germline-derived CDR1 and CDR2 are SQVTM and ANQGSEA. For the CDR3, the DNA is TGCAGCGTTGAAGCCCCGCCAGACAATGAGCAGTTCTTC. The encoded protein is CSVEAPPDNEQFF.

This sequence joins TRBV18 and TRBJ2-7, with D possibly being TRBD1 or TRBD2 (5 bases each). CDR1 is KGHSH and CDR2 is LQKENI in the germline V gene. The V end lost 5 bases, the J end lost 5 bases, and 25 bases lay between the germline ends. CDR3 length: 17 amino acids. As DNA, the CDR3 is TGTGCCAGCTCAGCGTGGGTACTAGTAAATGGGGACCACGAGCAGTACTTC. Its protein is CASSAWVLVNGDHEQYF.

This chain connects TRBV28 to TRBJ2-1; D possibly matches TRBD1 or TRBD2 (5 bases each). The CDR3 is made up of 19 amino acids. CDR1 and CDR2 (germline): MDHEN, SYDVKM. V gave up 6 bases and J gave up 6 bases, with 30 bases separating them. Here the CDR3 DNA reads TGTGCCAGCAGCCTAATAGGGCAGGGTAGGGACGGGGTGAGCAATGAGCAGTTCTTC. Protein sequence: CASSLIGQGRDGVSNEQFF.

This clone turned up a few times. The J gene is TRBJ1-2, the V gene TRBV25-1; D may be TRBD1 (5 bases). Germline V gene sequence: CDR1 MGHDK, CDR2 SYGVNS. The V gene lost 1 base and the J gene lost 6 bases, with 15 bases spanning the gap. The CDR3 runs 15 residues. The CDR3 loop is CASSEWGRGINGYTF. DNA for the CDR3: TGTGCCAGCAGTGAATGGGGCAGAGGGATAAATGGCTACACCTTC.

The chain is built from TRBV6-1 and TRBJ1-2, with 7 bases identical to TRBD1. This CDR3 spans 14 amino acids. With V trimmed by 4 bases and J by 0 bases, 2 bases remained unmatched. The germline CDR1 and CDR2 sequences are MNHNS and SASEGT. The CDR3 sequence: CASSGQGSNYGYTF. The CDR3 DNA is TGTGCCAGCAGTGGACAGGGTTCTAACTATGGCTACACCTTC.

This clone showed up just a few times. V gene TRBV4-3 combines with J gene TRBJ2-3; D possibly corresponds to TRBD2 (6 bases). The CDR3 is 17 residues long. Germline-derived CDR1 and CDR2 are LGHNA and YSLEER. Trimming stripped 4 bases from V and 6 bases from J, with 23 bases between. The CDR3 loop reads CASSLLLRGTYTDTQYF. As DNA, the CDR3 is TGCGCCAGCAGCCTCTTGCTTCGCGGGACTTACACGGATACGCAGTATTTT.

Of note for this clone: A read error may produce the germline difference seen at one junction end. The chain joins TRBV15 to TRBJ1-5; no reliable D call. Germline assignment: CDR1 LNHNV and CDR2 YYDKDF (reference sequence). This CDR3 comprises 13 residues. CDR3 amino acids: CASSGIPDQPQHF. The CDR3 region has the DNA TGTGCCAGCAGCGGCATTCCCGATCAGCCCCAGCATTTT.

This clone occurred a few times. The chain has TRBV29-1 and TRBJ2-3, with 10 bases that match TRBD1. Trimming cost V 1 base and J 4 bases; bases outside gene matches: 2. The CDR3 spans 14 residues. Per the germline V gene, CDR1 is SQVTM and CDR2 is ANQGSEA. CDR3 sequence reads: CSVEGGTGADTQYF. The CDR3 DNA reads TGCAGCGTTGAAGGCGGGACAGGGGCAGATACGCAGTATTTT.

The chain combines TRBV7-3 with TRBJ2-1; a possible D gene is TRBD2 (5 bases). The germline CDR1 and CDR2 sequences are SGHTA and FQGTGA. V lost 1 base to trimming and J lost 7 bases, with 14 bases between them. This CDR3 has 15 residues. The CDR3 nucleotides are TGTGCCAGCAGCTTAAGGCCCAGCGGCGTTAATGAGCAGTTCTTC. Protein product: CASSLRPSGVNEQFF.

The chain employs TRBV2 and TRBJ2-1, with 7 bases identical to TRBD1. The germline CDR1 and CDR2 sequences are SNHLY and FYNNEI. CDR3 length equals 13 residues. CDR3 loop: CATRQGPYNEQFF. CDR3 coding DNA: TGTGCAACCCGACAGGGCCCCTACAATGAGCAGTTCTTC.

This clone was found a few times. The chain combines TRBV13 with TRBJ1-1, with D uncertain. The V end was cut by 0 bases, the J end by 8 bases, with 10 bases between. The CDR3 is 13 residues long. Germline V gene data show CDR1 as PRHDT and CDR2 as FYEKMQ (reference sequence). The CDR3 sequence: CASSLGARPEAFF. The CDR3 DNA reads as TGTGCCAGCAGCTTAGGAGCAAGACCCGAAGCTTTCTTT.

The V gene is TRBV27, the J gene TRBJ2-7; D is unresolved. The CDR3 sequence is 13 residues long. Deletions cut 5 bases from V and 4 bases from J, with 12 bases between. The germline CDR1 and CDR2 sequences are MNHEY and SMNVEV (reference sequence). The DNA for the CDR3 is TGTGCCAGCAGTGTAAGACCGTTTTACGAGCAGTACTTC. The encoded protein is CASSVRPFYEQYF.

Turning to this clone: The same CDR3 can be traced to other DNA sequences in this sample. The chain recombines TRBV7-2 with TRBJ2-5; no definite D call. Germline V gene lookup returns CDR1 SGHTA and CDR2 FQGNSA. V shed 0 bases and J shed 4 bases, with 9 bases lying between them. CDR3 length: 14 amino acids. In DNA, the CDR3 is TGTGCCAGCAGCTTAGCGCTTAGAGGAGAGACCCAGTACTTC. Protein product: CASSLALRGETQYF.

As regards this clone: This sample includes further DNA sequences coding for the same CDR3. The V gene is TRBV20-1, the J gene TRBJ2-7; TRBD1 agrees at 8 bases. V shed 5 bases and J 7 bases; nucleotides not matched to a gene: 4. This CDR3 contains 11 residues. CDR1 is DFQATT, CDR2 SNEGSKA, per germline (reference sequence). CDR3 DNA sequence: TGCAGTGCTGACCGGGACAGGGAGCAGTACTTC. Its protein product is CSADRDREQYF.

The CDR3 reads CASRLQGAKSNEQFF. In DNA, the CDR3 is TGTGCCAGCAGGTTACAGGGGGCGAAGTCCAATGAGCAGTTCTTC. This chain connects TRBV6-5 to TRBJ2-1; TRBD1 matches 9 bases. Germline CDR1 and CDR2: MNHEY and SVGAGI. J was trimmed by 6 bases and V by 6 bases; bases with no gene match: 9. CDR3 length equals 15 residues.

The gene calls are TRBV13 and TRBJ1-2, with D possibly being TRBD1 (5 bases). Germline values: CDR1 PRHDT, CDR2 FYEKMQ (reference sequence). The V and J ends lost 7 bases and 4 bases respectively, with 16 bases between them. The CDR3 loop spans 14 amino acids. CDR3 sequence: CASNRDSALYGYTF. The CDR3 region has the DNA TGTGCCAGCAATAGAGACAGTGCTCTCTATGGCTACACCTTC.

This clone came up many times. V is TRBV5-1 and J is TRBJ2-7, with D perhaps matching TRBD2 (5 bases). Germline V gene data show CDR1 as SGHRS and CDR2 as YFSETQ. The V gene lost 0 bases and the J gene lost 0 bases, with 7 bases spanning the gap. There are 14 residues in the CDR3. The CDR3 DNA reads as TGCGCCAGCAGCTTGGTTGCGGGCTCCTACGAGCAGTACTTC. This codes for CASSLVAGSYEQYF.

This clone has more than one count but fewer than ten. The chain uses TRBV2 and TRBJ2-7, with TRBD2 matching 8 bases. CDR1 is SNHLY and CDR2 is FYNNEI in the germline V gene. V shed 8 bases, J shed 1 base, and the junction held 7 bases outside the gene matches. The CDR3 totals 14 residues. For the CDR3, the DNA is TGTGCCAGCGGGGTTAGCGGGGCTTCCTACGAGCAGTACGTC. Translating it yields CASGVSGASYEQYV.

The sample holds a few counts of this clone. One base separates it from a far larger clone, so it is likely a read error. V is TRBV14 and J is TRBJ2-7; tentatively, D is TRBD1 (6 bases). Germline lookup yields CDR1 SGHDN and CDR2 FVKESK. CDR3 size: 13 residues. The V and J ends lost 4 bases and 4 bases respectively, with 11 bases between them. The CDR3: CASSRLDRYEQYV. The CDR3 bases are TGTGCCAGCAGCCGGCTGGACAGATACGAGCAGTACGTC.

This clone has at least ten counts. The chain uses TRBV7-9 and TRBJ1-4; a weak D match, TRBD1 (5 bases). The CDR3 sequence is 15 residues long. Trimming removed 4 bases from V and 8 bases from J, with 17 bases in between. Germline assignment: CDR1 SEHNR and CDR2 FQNEAQ (reference sequence). The CDR3 DNA sequence: TGTGCCAGCAGCTCCGGTGGGACCAACGGGGAAAAACTGTTTTTT. Translating gives CASSSGGTNGEKLFF.

The V and J genes are TRBV6-6 and TRBJ2-3; 7 bases are shared with TRBD2. CDR3 size: 15 residues. V shed 0 bases and J 5 bases; nucleotides not matched to a gene: 5. Germline CDR1 is MNHNY and CDR2 is SVGAGI (reference sequence). Written as DNA, the CDR3 is TGTGCCAGCAGTTACTCGGCAGGGAGGGAAGATACGCAGTATTTT. It translates to CASSYSAGREDTQYF.

This clone was seen repeatedly, ten times or more. The chain's CDR3 is CASSRQGLDGYTF. In DNA, the CDR3 is TGTGCCAGCAGCCGACAGGGGCTCGATGGCTACACCTTC. The chain employs TRBV7-9 and TRBJ1-2, with 8 bases fitting TRBD1. This CDR3 spans 13 amino acids. Germline V gives CDR1 SEHNR, CDR2 FQNEAQ (reference sequence). With 5 bases clipped from V and 6 bases from J, the junction kept 5 bases outside the gene matches.

A few counts support this clone. The J gene is TRBJ2-5, the V gene TRBV7-2, with a tentative D call TRBD2 (5 bases). Germline V CDR1 and CDR2: SGHTA, FQGNSA. The CDR3 length is 14 residues. V lost 6 bases and J 7 bases, leaving 18 bases between the germline ends. CDR3 sequence reads: CASSTGSPKGTQYF. The CDR3 DNA sequence: TGTGCCAGCAGTACGGGGAGCCCAAAAGGGACCCAGTACTTC.

This clone was observed a handful of times. This chain links TRBV19 with TRBJ1-1; D gene unclear. V lost 7 bases, J lost 2 bases, and 14 bases lay in between. CDR3 length: 14 amino acids. Germline CDR1 is LNHDA and CDR2 is SQIVND (reference sequence). The CDR3 region is CASNPVARNTEAFF. The DNA for the CDR3 is TGTGCCAGTAATCCGGTGGCGAGAAACACTGAAGCTTTCTTT.

The chain carries TRBV29-1 and TRBJ2-2; TRBD2 matches at 7 bases. Germline loops: CDR1 SQVTM, CDR2 ANQGSEA. V dropped 4 bases and J dropped 3; count of bases not matched to a gene: 5. This CDR3 has 14 residues. CDR3 region: CSVVSSGHTGELFF. The CDR3 DNA is TGCAGCGTTGTATCTAGCGGTCACACCGGGGAGCTGTTTTTT.

Only a few counts were recorded for this clone. For the CDR3, the DNA is TGCGCCAGCAGCCAAGCGCCGTTTATCGGGGAGCTGTTTTTT. Its translation is CASSQAPFIGELFF. V is TRBV4-3 and J is TRBJ2-2; D gene uncertain. CDR1 and CDR2 (germline): LGHNA, YSLEER. The V end was cut by 1 base, the J end by 7 bases, with 10 bases between. CDR3 length: 14 residues.

This clone was counted between two and nine times. The chain couples TRBV7-2 to TRBJ2-7; 7 bases are shared with TRBD1. V lost 5 bases to trimming and J lost 6 bases; unmatched junction nucleotides: 19. The CDR3 runs to 17 residues. Germline assignment: CDR1 SGHTA and CDR2 FQGNSA. For the CDR3, the DNA is TGTGCCAGCAGCCGCTGGAATCCCGGGACAGCCGCGTCCGAGCAGTACTTC. Encoded protein: CASSRWNPGTAASEQYF.